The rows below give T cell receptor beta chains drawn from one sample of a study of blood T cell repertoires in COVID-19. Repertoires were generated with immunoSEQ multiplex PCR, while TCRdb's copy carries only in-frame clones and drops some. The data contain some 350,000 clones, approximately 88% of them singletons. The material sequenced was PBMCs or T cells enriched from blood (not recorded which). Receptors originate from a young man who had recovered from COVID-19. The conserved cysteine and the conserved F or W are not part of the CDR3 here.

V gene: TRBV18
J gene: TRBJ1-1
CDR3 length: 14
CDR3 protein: ASSPPLGTPNTEAF

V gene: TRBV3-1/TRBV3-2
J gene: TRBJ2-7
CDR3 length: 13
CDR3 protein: ASSQLMDRDYEQY

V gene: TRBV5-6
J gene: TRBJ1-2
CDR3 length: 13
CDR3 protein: ASSLEGQFHYGYT

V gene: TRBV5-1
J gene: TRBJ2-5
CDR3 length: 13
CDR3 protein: ASSFGGGAGETQY

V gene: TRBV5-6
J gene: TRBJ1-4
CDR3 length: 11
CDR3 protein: ASSLVANEKLF

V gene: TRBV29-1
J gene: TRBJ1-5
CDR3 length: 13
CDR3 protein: SVEDRASPGQPQH

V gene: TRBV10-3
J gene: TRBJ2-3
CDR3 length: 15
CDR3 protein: AISGTGGSTSTDTQY

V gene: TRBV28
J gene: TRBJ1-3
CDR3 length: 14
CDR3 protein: ASSLLQGNSGNTIY

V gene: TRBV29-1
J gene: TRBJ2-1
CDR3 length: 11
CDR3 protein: SVEGSGLNEQF

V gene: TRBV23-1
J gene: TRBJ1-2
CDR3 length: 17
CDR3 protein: ASSQSAGTDAMITDGYT

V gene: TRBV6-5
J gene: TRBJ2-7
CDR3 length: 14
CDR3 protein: ASSYSGTSGGYEQY

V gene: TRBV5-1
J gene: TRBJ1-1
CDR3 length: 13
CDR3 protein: ASSGQVMMGTEAF

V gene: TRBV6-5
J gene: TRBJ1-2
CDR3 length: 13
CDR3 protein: ASSFSQGEGYGYT

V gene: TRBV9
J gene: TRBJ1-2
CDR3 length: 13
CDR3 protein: ASSAKTGHGYGYT

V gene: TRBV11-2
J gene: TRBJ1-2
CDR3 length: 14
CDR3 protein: ASSLEAGTGGRGYT

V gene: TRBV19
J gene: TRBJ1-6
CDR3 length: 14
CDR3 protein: ASSVETDRLRSPLH

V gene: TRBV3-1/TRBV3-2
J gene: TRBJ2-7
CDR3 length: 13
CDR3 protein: ASSPGGLPTYEQY

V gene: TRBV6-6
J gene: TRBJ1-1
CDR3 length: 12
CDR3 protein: ASSRGQIHTEAF

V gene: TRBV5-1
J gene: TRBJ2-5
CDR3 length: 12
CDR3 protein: ASSLTGGEETQY

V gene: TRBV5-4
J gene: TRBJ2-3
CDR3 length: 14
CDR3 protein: ASSPTSGVATDTQY

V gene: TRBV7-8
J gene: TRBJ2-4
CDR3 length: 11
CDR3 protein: ASSQRAKNIQY

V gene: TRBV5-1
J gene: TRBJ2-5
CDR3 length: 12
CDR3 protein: ASSSSTGQETQY

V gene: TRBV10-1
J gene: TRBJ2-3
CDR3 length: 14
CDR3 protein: ASSDIGDRVEDTQY

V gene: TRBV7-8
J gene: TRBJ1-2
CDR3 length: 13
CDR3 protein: ASSLESGPSYGYT

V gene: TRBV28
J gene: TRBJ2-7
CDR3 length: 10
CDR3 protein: ASSLRGPEQY

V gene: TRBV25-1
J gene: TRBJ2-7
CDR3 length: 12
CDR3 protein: ASSEEGPSYEQY

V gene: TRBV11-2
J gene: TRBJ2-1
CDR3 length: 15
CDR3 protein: ASSLGPGLGDYNEQF

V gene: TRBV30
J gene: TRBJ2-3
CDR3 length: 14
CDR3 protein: AWTSLAGQVEGTQY

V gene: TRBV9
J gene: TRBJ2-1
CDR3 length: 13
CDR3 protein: ASSVVAGGPNEQF

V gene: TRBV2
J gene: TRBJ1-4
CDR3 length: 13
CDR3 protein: ASSFQGQGGEKLF

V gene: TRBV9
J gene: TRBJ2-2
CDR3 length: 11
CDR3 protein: ASTGSHTGELF